This T cell receptor beta chain is drawn from a study of T cells after yellow fever vaccination. Overall study findings and caveats: The booster response re-showed most primary clones: approximately 97% CD4, approximately 90% CD8. Faster peaking, at day 5 versus 15, marked a secondary response that was weaker.

The CDR3 loop spans 14 amino acids. V shed 5 bases and J 2 bases; nucleotides not matched to a gene: 4. CDR1 is DFQATT, CDR2 SNEGSKA, per germline (reference sequence). TCRdb recomputed calls from the 5' RACE reads with MiXCR, one row per CDR3 protein. The sample shows about 580,000 distinct CDR3 sequences, around 17% of them seen only once. In the case of this clonotype: The antigen remains unidentified.

This sequence was found in a man aged 18 to 30 who received the YFV17D yellow fever vaccine. The chain uses TRBV20-1 and TRBJ2-1; 9 bases fit TRBD2. The sample was PBMCs, taken more than 4 days after the first yellow fever vaccination. CDR3 coding DNA: TGCAGTGCTGGCGGGGGGGCCCCCTACAATGAGCAGTTCTTC. Translated: CSAGGGAPYNEQFF.